This T cell receptor beta chain was sequenced in a study of vaccination and CD4 T cells after COVID-19 (dated by TCRdb to between 2021 and 2022). General notes on the study: SARS-CoV-2 positivity had been established in the convalescent patients by nasal swab PCR, and mild disease was recorded in several of these patients and severe disease in one. In the convalescent cohort there were six males and four females, among whom were two Hispanic individuals, seven Caucasians, two Asians and one multiracial person. Post-COVID blood samples from convalescent patients were collected a median of around 110 days after diagnosis, with a range of 35 to 161 days. For stimulating the cultures, overlapping spike peptide pools were used, derived from SARS-CoV-2 as well as from the common cold coronaviruses HCoV-NL63, HCoV-OC43 and HCoV-229E. The spike-specific CD4+ TCR repertoire was compared before and after mRNA vaccination in fewer than eleven COVID-19 convalescent patients and a handful of infection-naive healthy vaccine recipients. Participants received two doses of either the Pfizer-BioNTech BNT162b2 vaccine (n=8) or the Moderna mRNA-1273 vaccine (n=2). As controls, cultures received a CEFX viral epitope pool (the positive control), an HIV-1 Nef peptide pool (the negative control), or no peptide at all. Post-vaccine blood samples were collected a median of approximately 72 days after the second vaccine dose, ranging from about 13 to 250 days. For a few convalescent patients, samples were collected at an early post-vaccination timepoint (day 14) as well as at a late post-vaccination timepoint (days 161 to 241). Overall results and qualifications from the work: The median number of SARS-CoV-2-reactive clonotypes rose from 20 to 25 after infection to some 40 after vaccination, but the change was not significant. Relatively few convalescent patients were included in the study, and early timepoints after natural infection were not analyzed. Of the vaccine-specific clones in convalescent patients, 304 of 307, or nearly all, reacted only to SARS-CoV-2 spike and did not cross-react with common cold coronaviruses. Among the post-vaccine SARS-CoV-2-reactive clones in convalescent patients, a median approximately 86% showed up only after vaccination, which suggests vaccine-specific priming.

Deletion took 6 bases off V and 0 bases off J, with a span of 8 bases between the germline ends. Including the terminal cysteine and phenylalanine, the CDR3 comprises 12 residues. The CDR3 DNA has 36 bases and is translated from base 1. The germline V gene (reference sequence) supplies CDR1 DFQATT and CDR2 SNEGSKA. Concerning this clonotype: Its antigen is unknown. Base-call qualities are not available, and no considerably larger clone is one nucleotide away.

Library preparation was by PCR. At the Johns Hopkins FTIC core, DNA from the cultured CD4+ T cells underwent TCR sequencing with the Oncomine TCR Beta short-read assay. Genomic DNA was extracted from the cultured CD4+ T cells with the QIAamp micro DNA kit. Oncomine TCR Beta libraries from cultured CD4+ T cells were pooled with unique dual indexes and sequenced on an Illumina iSeq 100. The authors processed their data as follows. Non-productive sequences were filtered out, and CDR3s that did not start with C, did not end with F or W, or were shorter than 7 amino acids were discarded. Antigen-specific clonotypes were identified with the MANAFEST web application by comparing peptide-stimulated wells with reference and other culture wells. To be called positive, a clone needed an FDR below 0.05, an odds ratio above 5, and a productive frequency above 0.1% in at least two of three replicate wells. A clonotype counted as cross-reactive if it showed significant expansion both in the SARS-CoV-2 spike wells and in at least one common cold coronavirus spike condition. Similarity between CDR3 sequences was evaluated in R version 3.6.1 using Levenshtein distances (stringdist) and unrooted phylogenetic trees (ape). TCRdb reran the public reads through fastp at Q25 and MiXCR, keeping productive beta chains. Identical CDR3 protein sequences are pooled into one entry, listed with their most common genes and DNA. TCRdb, not the original authors, processed these V and J calls. The table for this sample lists about 25,000 distinct CDR3 sequences; 36% of them were counted only once. 3% to 3.5% of the sample is held by the ten biggest clonotypes.

The time point label of this sample denotes: late sampling 161 to 241 days after vaccination in a few convalescent patients. What this sample's treatment or condition label stands for: roughly 10-day PBMC culture with coronavirus spike peptide pools or control peptides (ViraFEST assay). The study used the ViraFEST assay, which expanded antigen-specific T cells with peptide pools and then identified expanded clonotypes by TCR sequencing. The positive SARS-CoV-2 PCR tests of the convalescent patients were dated from March to December 2020, before the Alpha, Beta and Delta variants emerged in the United States. PBMCs were cultured at 1.5 million to 2.5 million per well in IMDM supplemented with 5% human AB serum and 10 IU/ml IL-2, with about 11 ug/ml peptide pools added. On days 3 and 7, half of the culture medium was replaced with fresh IL-2-containing medium. After 9 to 10 days of culture, CD4+ T cells were isolated by negative selection using the EasySep CD4+ T cell isolation kit. Ficoll-Paque Plus gradient centrifugation was used to isolate PBMCs from whole blood, and the isolated PBMCs were then either used fresh or cryopreserved at -140C. In general, triplicate wells were set up for every culture condition.

Recombination linked TRBV20-1 to TRBJ2-5, with the D gene not clear enough to name. The starting material was CD4+ T cells from blood, cultured in vitro, obtained about 7 months after SARS-CoV-2 vaccination. The source of this sequence is a human donor who had recovered from COVID-19. The CDR3 has the sequence CSALYHQETQYF. The sequenced DNA is TGCAGTGCCCTCTACCACCAAGAGACCCAGTACTTC.